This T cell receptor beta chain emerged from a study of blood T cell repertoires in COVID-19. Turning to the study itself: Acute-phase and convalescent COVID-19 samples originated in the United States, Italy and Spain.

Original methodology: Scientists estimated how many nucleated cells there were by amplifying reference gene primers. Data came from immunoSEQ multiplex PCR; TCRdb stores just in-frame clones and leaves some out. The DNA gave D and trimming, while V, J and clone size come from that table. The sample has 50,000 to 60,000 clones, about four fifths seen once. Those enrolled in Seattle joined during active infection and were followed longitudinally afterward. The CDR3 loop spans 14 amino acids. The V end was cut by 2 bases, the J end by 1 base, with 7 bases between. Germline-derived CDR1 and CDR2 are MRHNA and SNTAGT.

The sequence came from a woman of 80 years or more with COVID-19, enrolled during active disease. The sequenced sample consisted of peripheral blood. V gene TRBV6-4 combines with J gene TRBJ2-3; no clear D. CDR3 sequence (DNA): TGTGCCAGCAGTGACATCCCGGGCACAGATACGCAGTATTTT. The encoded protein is CASSDIPGTDTQYF.